This T cell receptor beta chain was retrieved from a study of T cell responses to AZD1222 COVID-19 vaccine. On the study more broadly: The study pooled second doses at about 4 or about 12 weeks.

Germline V gives CDR1 MNHEY, CDR2 SVGAGI. The CDR3 is made up of 15 amino acids. Trimming cost V 10 bases and J 2 bases; bases outside gene matches: 13. Concerning this clone itself: Its antigen is still unknown.

Findings and limits, study-wide: Clonal diversity was possibly underestimated, and white British individuals and females predominated among donors. Repertoires in all cases were sampled only once the peak T cell response had passed.

Generated by immunoSEQ multiplex PCR, the TCRdb table keeps only in-frame clones and is missing some. The table shows roughly 150,000 clones, with around nine tenths occurring only once. The V call is TRBV6-5, the J call TRBJ2-7, with 8 bases that match TRBD1. The sequence was obtained from an adult in good health. Sequencing was performed on peripheral blood, taken on day 0 of AZD1222 vaccination. The CDR3 DNA follows: TGTGCCACCCACGAAGGACAGGGTATCCCCTACGAGCAGTACTTC. This codes for CATHEGQGIPYEQYF.